This T cell receptor (beta chain) was documented in a study of CD8 T cells in ankylosing spondylitis. Study-level findings and limits: Apparently characteristic of ankylosing spondylitis blood was a TCR beta motif (roughly 8 highly homologous variants).

Each CDR3 protein gets one entry after TCRdb re-called the 5' RACE reads with MiXCR. The table lists 29,000 or so distinct CDR3 sequences, about 5.1% of them singletons. CDR1 and CDR2 (germline): SGDLS, YYNGEE. The CDR3 is 15 residues long. Between the trimmed V and J ends, which lost 0 bases and 9 bases, there was a span of 16 bases. This clonotype has at least ten counts. The antigen is unknown. This chain uses TRBV9 with TRBJ2-1, with D perhaps matching TRBD1 (7 bases). This clonotype was obtained from a female donor with ankylosing spondylitis or in good health (not recorded which). Material: blood, either unsorted or a sorted T cell fraction (not recorded which). CDR3 sequence reads: CASSVVEGAYGEQFF. The CDR3 DNA reads TGTGCCAGCAGCGTAGTGGAGGGGGCTTACGGTGAGCAGTTCTTC.